This record looks at one T cell receptor beta chain sequence and its context. This sample is drawn from a study of blood T cell repertoires in COVID-19. The assay was immunoSEQ multiplex PCR, and TCRdb's table has in-frame clones only and misses some. The sample contains tens of thousands of clones, roughly 86% of which appear only once. Germline V gene lookup returns CDR1 SGHTA and CDR2 FQGNSA. This CDR3 is built from 15 residues. Germline trimming cut 5 bases from V and 3 bases from J; bases unmatched to any gene: 10. The receptor was isolated from a man aged 60-69 years with active or convalescent COVID-19. The sequencing input was peripheral blood. The J gene is TRBJ2-7, the V gene TRBV7-2; TRBD1 matches 7 bases. The CDR3 sequence: CASSDGPGGFYEQYF. The CDR3 region has the DNA TGTGCCAGCAGCGACGGACCAGGGGGATTCTACGAGCAGTACTTC.